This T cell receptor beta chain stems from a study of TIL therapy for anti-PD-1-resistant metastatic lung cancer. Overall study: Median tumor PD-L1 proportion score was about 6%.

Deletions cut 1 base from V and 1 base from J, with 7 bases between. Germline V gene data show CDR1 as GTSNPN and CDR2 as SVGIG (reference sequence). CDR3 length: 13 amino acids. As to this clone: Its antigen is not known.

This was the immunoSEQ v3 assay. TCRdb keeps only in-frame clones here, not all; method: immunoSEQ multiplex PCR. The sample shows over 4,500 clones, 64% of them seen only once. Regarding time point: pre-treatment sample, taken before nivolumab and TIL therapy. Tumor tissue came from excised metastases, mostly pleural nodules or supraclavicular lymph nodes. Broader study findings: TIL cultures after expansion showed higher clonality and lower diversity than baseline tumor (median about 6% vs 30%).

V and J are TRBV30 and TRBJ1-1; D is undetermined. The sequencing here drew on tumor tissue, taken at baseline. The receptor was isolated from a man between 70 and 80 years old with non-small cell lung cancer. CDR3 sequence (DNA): TGTGCCTGGAGTGAAAGGAGGAACACTGAAGCTTTCTTT. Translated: CAWSERRNTEAFF.